This T cell receptor beta chain comes out of a study of blood T cell repertoires in COVID-19 (TCRdb year 2020). As for the study more broadly: Collaborator samples came from the United States, Italy and Spain and covered acute and convalescent phases of COVID-19. The repertoires were released in a freely available public database meant as a resource for research on the immune response to SARS-CoV-2. Nearly every sample came with metadata listing a de-identified subject ID, COVID-19 status, age in years and sex. HLA class I and class II types, where available, came from metadata supplied by the sample provider rather than from assay-based typing. The prospective study material was composed of cDNA or gDNA derived from T cells, B-cell-depleted T cells, or PBMCs. Subjects who had been exposed to COVID-19, were actively infected with it, or had recovered from it provided the deeply sampled blood TCRbeta repertoires that made up the dataset. The samples were drawn from two sources: the first 160 participants of the ongoing ImmuneRACE study, and 1,200 or so subjects contributed by 6 global collaborators.

Concerning this clone: What this receptor recognizes is not known. No base quality values were provided; no much bigger clone lies one nucleotide off.

Looking up the germline V gene (reference sequence) yields CDR1 MNHNY and CDR2 SVGAGI. For this chain, trimming is 0 bases at the V end and 4 bases at the J end, and the number of junction bases without a gene match is 5. The CDR3 covers 15 residues, taking in both the cysteine and the phenylalanine. The sequence is cut down to CDR3 DNA, 45 bases in frame from base 1. The immunoSEQ Assay, a bias-controlled multiplex PCR, was used to amplify TCRbeta CDR3 regions from genomic DNA. In the original analysis: Nucleated cell counts per sample were estimated from amplification of reference gene primers within the assay. To quantify the absolute abundance of each unique TCRbeta CDR3 rearrangement, sequence reads were collapsed and filtered. For each sample, productive Simpson clonality was calculated as the square root of Simpson's diversity index across productive rearrangements. This is the immuneACCESS table as TCRdb keeps it, with only in-frame sequences that have V and J called. A part of the clones is gone; compared with another copy, unresolved V genes explain less than half, and the rest is unexplained. The DNA was the basis for D and trimming; V, J and clone size are from that table. Recorded for this sample are tens of thousands of clones; less than 95% of them occurred a single time. Under 2.5% of the sample rests with the top ten.

Study-wide findings and limitations: Clinical and demographic metadata were provided uncurated, with the amount varying by source and participant.

Each collaborating institution followed its own protocols to collect whole blood in K2EDTA tubes. For TCRbeta analysis, collaborators shipped samples as frozen whole blood, isolated PBMCs, or DNA extracted from either of those sample types. Specimen: peripheral blood. The receptor comes from a human donor with active COVID-19. The donor label of this sample is uncertain. The chain uses TRBV6-6 and TRBJ1-1; a stretch of 7 junction bases matches TRBD1. The sequence in DNA is TGTGCCAGCAGTTACTCTTCCCCAGGGGGCACTGAAGCTTTCTTT. It encodes CASSYSSPGGTEAFF.